This T cell receptor (beta chain) was sequenced for a study of cytomegalovirus exposure and HLA in healthy donors. The wider study: The 120 or so validation repertoires were reported in a later analysis to have been generated on the same platform as the roughly 670 first-cohort repertoires.

The donors belonged to the roughly 130-subject validation cohort, separate from the approximately 700-subject first cohort. This clone has a handful of counts. Its antigen remains unknown. Whole-study findings and limits: In vitro assays verified that three CMV-associated chains recognized CMV antigens specifically. 164 TCR beta chains were listed as cytomegalovirus-associated.

V lost 3 bases and J lost 3, with 5 bases in between. Per the germline V gene, CDR1 is SGHTA and CDR2 is FQGTGA. This CDR3 contains 13 residues. The table came from immunoSEQ multiplex PCR; TCRdb's copy has only in-frame clones and leaves some out. The sample lists 200,000 or so clones; more than 75% were seen once. V gene TRBV7-3 combines with J gene TRBJ2-2; D not certain. This TCR was recovered from a young man in good health and CMV-seropositive. The specimen was PBMCs. The CDR3 here is CASSFRYTGELFF. The CDR3 DNA is TGTGCCAGCAGCTTCCGTTACACCGGGGAGCTGTTTTTT.